This TCR beta chain is from a study of T cells in women clearing cervical HPV infection. Study information: Blood came at first lesion visit for cases, post-clearance for controls. Case blood was drawn a median about 150 days after lesion detection.

Study results and caveats: Each sample's T-cell count was unknown, possibly confounding richness.

TCR beta CDR3 amplified by multiplex PCR from roughly 1,100 ng genomic DNA. Clones were sequenced by immunoSEQ multiplex PCR, and TCRdb holds only the in-frame ones, with some missing. The specimen's table records approximately 41,000 clones. Comment on this clone: Its antigen is currently unknown. The read falls 3 residues short of the CDR3 end, and the missing part is taken from the germline J gene.

Germline assignment: CDR1 SGHVS and CDR2 FQNEAQ. Trimming removed 1 base at V and 1 base at J, with 11 bases between. The CDR3 consists of 16 residues. This clonotype was sampled from a woman aged 18 to 75 with a cervical HPV16 infection that either progressed to CIN3+ or cleared (not recorded which). The chain has TRBV7-8 and TRBJ1-5; D call uncertain. Material: blood buffy coat. CDR3 DNA, as far as it was read: TGTGCCAGCAGCTTAGAAGGCAGACTAAGCAATCAGCCC. It codes for CASSLEGRLSNQP. The full CDR3 sequence reads CASSLEGRLSNQPQHF. The full variable domain, rest sourced from reference TRBV7-8 and TRBJ1-5, is GAGVSQSPRYKVAKRGQDVALRCDPISGHVSLFWYQQALGQGPEFLTYFQNEAQLDKSGLPSDRFFAERPEGSVSTLKIQRTQQEDSAVYLCASSLEGRLSNQPQHFGDGTRLSIL.